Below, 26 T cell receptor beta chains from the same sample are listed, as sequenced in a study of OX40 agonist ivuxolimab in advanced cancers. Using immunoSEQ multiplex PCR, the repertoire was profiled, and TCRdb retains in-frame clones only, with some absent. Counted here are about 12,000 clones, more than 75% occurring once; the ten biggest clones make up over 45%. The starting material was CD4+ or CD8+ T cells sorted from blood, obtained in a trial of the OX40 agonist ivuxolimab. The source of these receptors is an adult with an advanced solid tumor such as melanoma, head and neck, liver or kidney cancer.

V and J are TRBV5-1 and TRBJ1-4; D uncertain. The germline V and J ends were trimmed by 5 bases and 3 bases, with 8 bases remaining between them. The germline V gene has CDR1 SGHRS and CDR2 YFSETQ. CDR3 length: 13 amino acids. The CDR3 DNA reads TGCGCCAGCAGTCCGGAACCTAATGAAAAACTGTTTTTT. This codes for CASSPEPNEKLFF.

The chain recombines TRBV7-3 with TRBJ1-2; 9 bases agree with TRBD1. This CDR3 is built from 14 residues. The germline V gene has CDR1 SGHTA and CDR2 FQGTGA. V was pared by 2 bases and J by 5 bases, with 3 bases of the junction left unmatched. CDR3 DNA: TGTGCCAGCAGCTTACCGGGACAGGGATATGGCTACACCTTC. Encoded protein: CASSLPGQGYGYTF.

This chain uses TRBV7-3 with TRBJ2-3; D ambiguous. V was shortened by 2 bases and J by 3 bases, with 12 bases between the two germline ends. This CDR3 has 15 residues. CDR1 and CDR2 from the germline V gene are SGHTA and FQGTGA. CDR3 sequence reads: CASSLPLMGTDTQYF. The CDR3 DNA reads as TGTGCCAGCAGCTTACCCCTAATGGGTACAGATACGCAGTATTTT.

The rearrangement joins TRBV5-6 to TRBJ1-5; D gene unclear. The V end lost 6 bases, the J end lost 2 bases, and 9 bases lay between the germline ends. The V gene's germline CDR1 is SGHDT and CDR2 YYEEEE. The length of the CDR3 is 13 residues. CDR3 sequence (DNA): TGTGCCAGCAACTCTCTAGGCAATCAGCCCCAGCATTTT. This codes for CASNSLGNQPQHF.

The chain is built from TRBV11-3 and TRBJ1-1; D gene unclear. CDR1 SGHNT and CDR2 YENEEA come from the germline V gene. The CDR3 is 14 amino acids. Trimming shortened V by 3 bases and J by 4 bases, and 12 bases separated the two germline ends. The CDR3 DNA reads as TGTGCCAGCAGCTTCGGTCGGTCGGGCACTGAAGCTTTCTTT. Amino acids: CASSFGRSGTEAFF. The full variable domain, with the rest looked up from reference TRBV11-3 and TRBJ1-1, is EAGVVQSPRYKIIEKKQPVAFWCNPISGHNTLYWYLQNLGQGPELLIRYENEEAVDDSQLPKDRFSAERLKGVDSTLKIQPAELGDSAVYLCASSFGRSGTEAFFGQGTRLTVV.

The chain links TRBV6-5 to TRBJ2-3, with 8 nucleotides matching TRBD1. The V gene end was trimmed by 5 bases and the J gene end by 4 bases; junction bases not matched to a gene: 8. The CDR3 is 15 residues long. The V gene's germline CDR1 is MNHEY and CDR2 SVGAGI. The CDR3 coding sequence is TGTGCCAGCAGTAGAGACAGGGGTGGACCAGATACGCAGTATTTT. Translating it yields CASSRDRGGPDTQYF.

The CDR3 coding sequence is TGTGCCAGCAGCTTTACCAACTATGGCTACACCTTC. Encoded protein: CASSFTNYGYTF. This rearrangement joins TRBV11-3 to TRBJ1-2; D is uncertain. This CDR3 contains 12 residues. CDR1 is SGHNT and CDR2 is YENEEA in the germline V gene. V lost 3 bases to trimming and J lost 2 bases, with 4 bases between them. Full variable domain (outside the CDR3, taken from reference TRBV11-3 and TRBJ1-2): EAGVVQSPRYKIIEKKQPVAFWCNPISGHNTLYWYLQNLGQGPELLIRYENEEAVDDSQLPKDRFSAERLKGVDSTLKIQPAELGDSAVYLCASSFTNYGYTFGSGTRLTVV.

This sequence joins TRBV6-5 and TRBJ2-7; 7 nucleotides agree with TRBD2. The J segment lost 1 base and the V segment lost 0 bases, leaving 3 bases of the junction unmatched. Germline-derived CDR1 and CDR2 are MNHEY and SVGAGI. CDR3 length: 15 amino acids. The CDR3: CASSYSSSGSYEQYF. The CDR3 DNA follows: TGTGCCAGCAGTTACTCCTCTAGCGGATCCTACGAGCAGTACTTC.

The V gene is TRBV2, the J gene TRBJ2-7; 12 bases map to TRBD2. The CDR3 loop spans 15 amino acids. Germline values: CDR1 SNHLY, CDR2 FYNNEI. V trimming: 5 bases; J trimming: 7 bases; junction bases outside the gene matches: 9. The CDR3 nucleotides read TGTGCCAGCAGTTTGCTAGGACTAGCGGGAAGGGAGCAGTACTTC. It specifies CASSLLGLAGREQYF.

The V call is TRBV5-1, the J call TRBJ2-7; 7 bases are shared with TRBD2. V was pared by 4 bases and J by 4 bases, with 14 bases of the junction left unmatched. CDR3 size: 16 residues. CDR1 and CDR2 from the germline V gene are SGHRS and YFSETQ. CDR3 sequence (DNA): TGCGCCAGCAGCACCACCCTGGCGGGGGATTCTTACGAGCAGTACTTC. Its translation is CASSTTLAGDSYEQYF.

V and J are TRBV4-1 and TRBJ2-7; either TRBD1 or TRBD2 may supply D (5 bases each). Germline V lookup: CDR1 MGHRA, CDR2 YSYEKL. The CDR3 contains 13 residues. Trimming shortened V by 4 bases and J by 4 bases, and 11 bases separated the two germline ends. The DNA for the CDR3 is TGCGCCAGCAGCCTCCCCGGGGCTTACGAGCAGTACTTC. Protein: CASSLPGAYEQYF.

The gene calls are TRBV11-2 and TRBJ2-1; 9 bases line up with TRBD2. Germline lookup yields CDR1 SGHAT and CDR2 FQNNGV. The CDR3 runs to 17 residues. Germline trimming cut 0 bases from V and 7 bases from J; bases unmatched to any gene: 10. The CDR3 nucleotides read TGTGCCAGCAGCTTAGATCCGTCGCGGGAGGGTCCTAATGAGCAGTTCTTC. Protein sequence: CASSLDPSREGPNEQFF.

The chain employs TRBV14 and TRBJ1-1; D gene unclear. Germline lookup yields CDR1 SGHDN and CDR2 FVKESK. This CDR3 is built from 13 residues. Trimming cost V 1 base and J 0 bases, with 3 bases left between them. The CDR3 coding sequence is TGTGCCAGCAGCCAAGCACTGAACACTGAAGCTTTCTTT. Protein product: CASSQALNTEAFF.

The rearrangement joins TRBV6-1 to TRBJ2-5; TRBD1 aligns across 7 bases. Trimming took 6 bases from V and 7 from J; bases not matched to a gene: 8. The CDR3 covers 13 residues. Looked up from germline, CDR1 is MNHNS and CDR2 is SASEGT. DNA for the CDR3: TGTGCCAGCAGACCGGGACAGCAAACGACCCAGTACTTC. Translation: CASRPGQQTTQYF.

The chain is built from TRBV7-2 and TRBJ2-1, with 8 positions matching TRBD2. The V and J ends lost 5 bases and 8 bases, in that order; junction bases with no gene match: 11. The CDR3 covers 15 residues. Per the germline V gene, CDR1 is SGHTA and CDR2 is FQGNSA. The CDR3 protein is CASSLGGAGGYEQFF. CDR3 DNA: TGTGCCAGCAGCCTCGGCGGTGCGGGAGGATATGAGCAGTTCTTC. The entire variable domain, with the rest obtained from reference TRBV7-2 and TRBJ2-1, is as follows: GAGVSQSPSNKVTEKGKDVELRCDPISGHTALYWYRQSLGQGLEFLIYFQGNSAPDKSGLPSDRFSAERTGGSVSTLTIQRTQQEDSAVYLCASSLGGAGGYEQFFGPGTRLTVL.

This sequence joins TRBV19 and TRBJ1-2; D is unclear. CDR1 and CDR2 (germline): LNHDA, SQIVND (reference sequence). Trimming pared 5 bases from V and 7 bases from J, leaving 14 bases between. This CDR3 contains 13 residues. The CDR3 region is CASSSGPQTGYTF. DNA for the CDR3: TGTGCCAGTAGTTCCGGCCCCCAAACTGGCTACACCTTC.

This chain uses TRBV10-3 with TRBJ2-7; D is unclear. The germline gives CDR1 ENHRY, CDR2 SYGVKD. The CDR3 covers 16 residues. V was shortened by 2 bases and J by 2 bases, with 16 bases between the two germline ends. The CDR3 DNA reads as TGTGCCATCAGTGAGCCCCCTCGTGCAGGAACCTACGAGCAGTACTTC. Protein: CAISEPPRAGTYEQYF.

CDR3 protein: CASSSDSFEQYF. The CDR3 nucleotides are TGTGCCAGCAGCTCCGACAGCTTCGAGCAGTACTTC. V usage is TRBV28 and J usage is TRBJ2-7; possibly TRBD1 for D (5 bases). CDR3 length equals 12 residues. V shed 6 bases and J shed 6 bases, with 12 bases lying between them. Germline V gene data show CDR1 as MDHEN and CDR2 as SYDVKM.

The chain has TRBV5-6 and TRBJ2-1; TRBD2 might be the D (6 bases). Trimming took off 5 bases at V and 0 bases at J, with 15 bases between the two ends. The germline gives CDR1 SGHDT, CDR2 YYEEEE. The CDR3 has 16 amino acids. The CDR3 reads CASRSLAYSSYNEQFF. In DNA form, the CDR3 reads TGTGCCAGCAGATCTCTAGCGTATAGCTCCTACAATGAGCAGTTCTTC.

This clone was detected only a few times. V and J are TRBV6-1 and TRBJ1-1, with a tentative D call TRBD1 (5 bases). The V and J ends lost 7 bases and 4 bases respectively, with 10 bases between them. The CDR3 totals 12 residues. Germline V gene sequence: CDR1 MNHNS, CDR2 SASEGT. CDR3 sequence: CASNLRVTEAFF. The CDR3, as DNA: TGTGCCAGCAATCTCAGGGTCACTGAAGCTTTCTTT.

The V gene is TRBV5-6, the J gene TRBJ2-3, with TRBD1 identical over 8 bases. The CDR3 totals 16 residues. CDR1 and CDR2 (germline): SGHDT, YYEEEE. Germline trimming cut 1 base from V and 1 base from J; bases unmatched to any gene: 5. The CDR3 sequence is CASSLQAGGRTDTQYF. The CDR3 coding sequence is TGTGCCAGCAGCTTGCAGGCAGGGGGCCGCACAGATACGCAGTATTTT.

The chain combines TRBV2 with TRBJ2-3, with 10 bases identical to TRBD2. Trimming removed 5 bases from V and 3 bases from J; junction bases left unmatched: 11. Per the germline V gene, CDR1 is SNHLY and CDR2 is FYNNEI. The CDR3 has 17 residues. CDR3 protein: CASSLPLAGEGTDTQYF. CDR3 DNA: TGTGCCAGCAGTCTACCTCTAGCGGGAGAAGGTACAGATACGCAGTATTTT.

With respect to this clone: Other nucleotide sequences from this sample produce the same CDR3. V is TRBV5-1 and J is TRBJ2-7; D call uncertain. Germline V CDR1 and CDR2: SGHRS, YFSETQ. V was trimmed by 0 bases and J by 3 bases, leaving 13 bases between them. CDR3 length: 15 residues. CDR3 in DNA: TGCGCCAGCAGCTTGGGGTCAAGTCAAGTCTACGAGCAGTACTTC. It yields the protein CASSLGSSQVYEQYF.

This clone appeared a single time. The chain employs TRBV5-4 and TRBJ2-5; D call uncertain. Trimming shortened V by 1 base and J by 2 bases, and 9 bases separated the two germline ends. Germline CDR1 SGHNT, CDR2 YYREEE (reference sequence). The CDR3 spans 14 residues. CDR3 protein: CASSLPLGQETQYF. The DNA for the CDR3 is TGTGCCAGCAGCTTGCCACTGGGTCAAGAGACCCAGTACTTC.

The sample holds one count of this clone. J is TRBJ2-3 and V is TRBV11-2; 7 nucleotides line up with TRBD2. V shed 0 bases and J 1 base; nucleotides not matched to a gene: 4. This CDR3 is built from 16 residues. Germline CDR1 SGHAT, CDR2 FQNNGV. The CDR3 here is CASSLDRLAGTDTQYF. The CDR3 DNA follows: TGTGCCAGCAGCTTAGATCGACTAGCAGGCACAGATACGCAGTATTTT.

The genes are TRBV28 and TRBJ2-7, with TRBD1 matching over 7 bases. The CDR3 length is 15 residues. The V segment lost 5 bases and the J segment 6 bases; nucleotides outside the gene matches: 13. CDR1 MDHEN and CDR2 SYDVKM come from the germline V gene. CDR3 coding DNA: TGTGCCAGCAGTATTTCAACCCGGGACAGCTCCGAGCAGTACTTC. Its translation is CASSISTRDSSEQYF.